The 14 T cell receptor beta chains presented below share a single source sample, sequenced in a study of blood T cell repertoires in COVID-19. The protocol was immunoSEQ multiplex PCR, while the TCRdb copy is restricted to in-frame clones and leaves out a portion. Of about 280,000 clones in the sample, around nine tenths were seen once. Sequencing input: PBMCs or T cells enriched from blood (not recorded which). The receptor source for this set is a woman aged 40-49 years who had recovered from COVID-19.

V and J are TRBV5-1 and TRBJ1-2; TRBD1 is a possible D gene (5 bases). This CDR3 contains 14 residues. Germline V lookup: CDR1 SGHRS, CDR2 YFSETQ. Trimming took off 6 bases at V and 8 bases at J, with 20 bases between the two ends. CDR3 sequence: CASTPSGGMGGYTF. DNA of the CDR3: TGCGCCAGCACCCCCTCCGGGGGGATGGGGGGCTACACCTTC.

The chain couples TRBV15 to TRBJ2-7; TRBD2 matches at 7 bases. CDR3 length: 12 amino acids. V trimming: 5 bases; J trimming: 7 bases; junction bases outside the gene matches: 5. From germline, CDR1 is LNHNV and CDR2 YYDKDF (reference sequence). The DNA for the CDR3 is TGTGCCACCAGCTCGGTCGGGAGGGAGCAGTACTTC. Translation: CATSSVGREQYF.

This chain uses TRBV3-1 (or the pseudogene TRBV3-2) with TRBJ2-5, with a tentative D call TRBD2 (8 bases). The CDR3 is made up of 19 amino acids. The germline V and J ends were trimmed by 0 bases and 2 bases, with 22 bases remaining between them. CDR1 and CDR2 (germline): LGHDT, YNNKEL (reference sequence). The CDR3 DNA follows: TGTGCCAGCAGCCAAGAGGCCCCCAGGGGGGCGGGAGGTCAAGAGACCCAGTACTTC. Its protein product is CASSQEAPRGAGGQETQYF.

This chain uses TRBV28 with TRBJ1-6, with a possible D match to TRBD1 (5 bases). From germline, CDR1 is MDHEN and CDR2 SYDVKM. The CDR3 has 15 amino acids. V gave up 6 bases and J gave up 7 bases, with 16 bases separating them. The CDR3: CASRPGVGLNSPLHF. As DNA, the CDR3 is TGTGCCAGCAGGCCCGGGGTGGGACTAAATTCACCCCTCCACTTT.

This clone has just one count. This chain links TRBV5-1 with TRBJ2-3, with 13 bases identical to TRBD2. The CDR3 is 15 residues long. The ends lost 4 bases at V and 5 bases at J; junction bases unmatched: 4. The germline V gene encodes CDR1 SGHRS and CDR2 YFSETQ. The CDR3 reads CASSGTSGIRDTQYF. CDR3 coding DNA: TGCGCCAGCAGCGGGACTAGCGGGATAAGAGATACGCAGTATTTT.

The CDR3 DNA is TGTGCCAGTAGTGTTGTAGGAACAGCTTATCAGCCCCAGCATTTT. Translation gives CASSVVGTAYQPQHF. The chain uses TRBV19 and TRBJ1-5; unclear D gene. Germline V gene lookup returns CDR1 LNHDA and CDR2 SQIVND (reference sequence). V was shortened by 5 bases and J by 5 bases, with 16 bases between the two germline ends. The CDR3 is 15 residues long. The full variable domain, its missing parts supplied by reference TRBV19 and TRBJ1-5, is DGGITQSPKYLFRKEGQNVTLSCEQNLNHDAMYWYRQDPGQGLRLIYYSQIVNDFQKGDIAEGYSVSREKKESFPLTVTSAQKNPTAFYLCASSVVGTAYQPQHFGDGTRLSIL.

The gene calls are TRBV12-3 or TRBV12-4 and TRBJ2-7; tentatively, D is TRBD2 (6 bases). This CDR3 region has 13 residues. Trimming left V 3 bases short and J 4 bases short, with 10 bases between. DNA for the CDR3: TGTGCCAGCAGTTTGGCAGGGAGGTACGAGCAGTACTTC. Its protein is CASSLAGRYEQYF.

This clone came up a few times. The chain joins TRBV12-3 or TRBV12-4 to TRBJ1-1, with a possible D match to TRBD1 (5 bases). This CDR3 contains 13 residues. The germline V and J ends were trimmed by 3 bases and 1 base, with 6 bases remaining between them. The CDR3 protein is CASSFGANTEAFF. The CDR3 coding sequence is TGTGCCAGCAGTTTTGGGGCGAACACTGAAGCTTTCTTT.

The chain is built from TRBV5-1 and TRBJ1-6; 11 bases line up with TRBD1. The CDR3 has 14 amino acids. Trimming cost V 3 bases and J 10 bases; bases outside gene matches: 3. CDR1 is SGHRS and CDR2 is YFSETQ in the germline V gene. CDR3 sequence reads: CASSSDRGPSPLHF. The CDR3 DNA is TGCGCCAGCAGCTCGGACAGGGGGCCCTCACCCCTCCACTTT. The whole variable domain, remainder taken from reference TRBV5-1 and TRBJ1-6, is KAGVTQTPRYLIKTRGQQVTLSCSPISGHRSVSWYQQTPGQGLQFLFEYFSETQRNKGNFPGRFSGRQFSNSRSEMNVSTLELGDSALYLCASSSDRGPSPLHFGNGTRLTVT.

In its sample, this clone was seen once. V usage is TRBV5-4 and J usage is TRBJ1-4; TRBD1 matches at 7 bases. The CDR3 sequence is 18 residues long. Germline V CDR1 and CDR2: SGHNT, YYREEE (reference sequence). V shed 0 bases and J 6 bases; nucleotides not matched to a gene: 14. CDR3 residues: CASSLGVGRGGLDEKLFF. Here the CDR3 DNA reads TGTGCCAGCAGCTTGGGGGTCGGTCGAGGGGGCTTGGATGAAAAACTGTTTTTT.

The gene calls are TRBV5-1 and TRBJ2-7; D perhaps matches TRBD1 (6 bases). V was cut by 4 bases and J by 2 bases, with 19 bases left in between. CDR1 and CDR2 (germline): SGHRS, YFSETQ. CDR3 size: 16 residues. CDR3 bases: TGCGCCAGCAGCCCTGGTGGGGGCGCGGGCCCCTACGAGCAGTACTTC. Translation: CASSPGGGAGPYEQYF.

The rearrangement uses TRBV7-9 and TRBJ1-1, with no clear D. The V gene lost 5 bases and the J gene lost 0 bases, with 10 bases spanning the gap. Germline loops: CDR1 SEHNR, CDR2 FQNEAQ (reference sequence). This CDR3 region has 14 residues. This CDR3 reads CASSVHGMNTEAFF. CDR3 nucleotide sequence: TGTGCCAGCAGCGTACACGGGATGAACACTGAAGCTTTCTTT.

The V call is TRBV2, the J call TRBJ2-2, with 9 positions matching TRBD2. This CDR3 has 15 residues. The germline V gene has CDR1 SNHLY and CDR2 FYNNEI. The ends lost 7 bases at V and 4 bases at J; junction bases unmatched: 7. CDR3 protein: CASKSSGSVTGELFF. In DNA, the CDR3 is TGTGCCAGCAAGAGTAGCGGGAGTGTCACCGGGGAGCTGTTTTTT.

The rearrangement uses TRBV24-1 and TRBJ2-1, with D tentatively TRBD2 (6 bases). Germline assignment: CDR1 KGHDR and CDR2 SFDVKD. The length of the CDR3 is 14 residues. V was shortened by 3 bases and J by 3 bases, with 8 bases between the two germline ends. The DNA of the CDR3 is TGTGCCACCAGTGATCCGGGACTCTACAATGAGCAGTTCTTC. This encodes CATSDPGLYNEQFF.